This entry lists 8 T cell receptor beta chains sequenced from one sample in a study of shared clonotypes between healthy human individuals. Measured with immunoSEQ multiplex PCR; TCRdb has only the in-frame clones, and not every one. Counted here are about 2.2 million clones, roughly 93% occurring once; the ten biggest clones make up approximately 1.6%. Positively selected for CCR7, the CD45RO-negative cells used as naive CD8 cells excluded terminally differentiated effector memory CD45RA+ cells. Sequenced material: naive CD8+ T cells from PBMCs. The receptor set was obtained from a man younger than 35 in good health. Some clones in this sample may be carry-over from other donors' samples.

The J gene is TRBJ2-5, the V gene TRBV7-9, with unresolved D. V lost 6 bases and J 1 base, leaving 9 bases between the germline ends. The CDR3 spans 13 residues. The germline V gene encodes CDR1 SEHNR and CDR2 FQNEAQ (reference sequence). The DNA of the CDR3 is TGTGCCAGCAGTACGTCCCCCCAAGAGACCCAGTACTTC. Amino acids: CASSTSPQETQYF.

The chain joins TRBV9 to TRBJ1-2, with a tentative D call TRBD1 (5 bases). V dropped 0 bases and J dropped 8 bases, with 11 bases sitting between them. The CDR3 contains 13 residues. From germline, CDR1 is SGDLS and CDR2 YYNGEE. For the CDR3, the DNA is TGTGCCAGCAGCGTAGCGACAGCTGCGGGCTACACCTTC. Protein product: CASSVATAAGYTF.

Of note for this clone: Other DNA sequences of this sample code for an identical CDR3. The gene calls are TRBV10-3 and TRBJ1-1; D uncertain. The CDR3 totals 14 residues. Germline V gene sequence: CDR1 ENHRY, CDR2 SYGVKD. V lost 0 bases, J lost 2 bases, and 7 bases lay in between. This chain's CDR3 is CAISESTGNTEAFF. The CDR3 coding sequence is TGTGCCATCAGTGAGTCCACGGGTAACACTGAAGCTTTCTTT.

V gene TRBV25-1 combines with J gene TRBJ2-1; the match to TRBD1 covers 8 bases. Germline CDR1 is MGHDK and CDR2 is SYGVNS. This CDR3 comprises 17 residues. J was trimmed by 5 bases and V by 1 base; bases with no gene match: 10. For the CDR3, the DNA is TGTGCCAGCAGTGAATCGGCGGCCAGGGGGCAGCACAATGAGCAGTTCTTC. This encodes CASSESAARGQHNEQFF.

The chain links TRBV19 to TRBJ1-1, with TRBD1 identical over 9 bases. Germline assignment: CDR1 LNHDA and CDR2 SQIVND (reference sequence). The CDR3 runs 13 residues. V was pared by 6 bases and J by 5 bases, with 4 bases of the junction left unmatched. In DNA, the CDR3 is TGTGCCAGTAGAACAGGGGGCGCGACTGAAGCTTTCTTT. It yields the protein CASRTGGATEAFF.

The chain combines TRBV4-1 with TRBJ2-5, with TRBD1 matching 7 bases. The J call is in doubt because the DNA end fits TRBJ2-7 better. The germline CDR1 and CDR2 sequences are MGHRA and YSYEKL. The CDR3 extends over 15 amino acids. The CDR3 sequence is CASSHPGQSPYEQYF. In nucleotides, the CDR3 is TGCGCCAGCAGCCATCCGGGACAGTCGCCCTACGAGCAGTACTTC.

V is TRBV11-3 and J is TRBJ1-1; D perhaps matches TRBD1 (5 bases). Trimming took 3 bases from V and 3 from J, leaving 17 bases between them. The CDR3 sequence is 16 residues long. Germline V gene sequence: CDR1 SGHNT, CDR2 YENEEA. CDR3 protein: CASSLAVRDRYTEAFF. Here the CDR3 DNA reads TGTGCCAGCAGCTTGGCGGTCAGGGACCGTTACACTGAAGCTTTCTTT.

The chain recombines TRBV11-1 with TRBJ2-7, with 9 bases matching TRBD1. Germline V CDR1 and CDR2: SGHAT, FQDESV (reference sequence). The J segment lost 3 bases and the V segment lost 1 base, leaving 7 bases of the junction unmatched. There are 16 residues in the CDR3. CDR3 DNA: TGTGCCAGCAGCTTAGATCTGGGACAGGGAATCTACGAGCAGTACTTC. Protein: CASSLDLGQGIYEQYF.